This T cell receptor (beta chain) derives from a study of blood T cell repertoires in COVID-19. Recruitment covered about two dozen US areas and drew participants whose ages spanned 18 to 89 years. Only in-frame clones appear in the TCRdb table, and some are missing; sequencing was by immunoSEQ multiplex PCR. This sample has about 180,000 clones; almost 80% occur once, and the top ten carry roughly 17%. CDR3 size: 17 residues. V was pared by 7 bases and J by 4 bases, with 9 bases of the junction left unmatched. CDR1 and CDR2 from the germline V gene are LNHDA and SQIVND (reference sequence). The receptor comes from a woman between 50 and 59 years old who had recovered from COVID-19. The chain uses TRBV19 and TRBJ2-2; 13 nucleotides line up with TRBD2. Sequencing was carried out using PBMCs or T cells enriched from blood (not recorded which). Here the CDR3 DNA reads TGTGCCAGTATATCAGGACTAGCGGGAGTGGCCACCGGGGAGCTGTTTTTT. Protein sequence: CASISGLAGVATGELFF. The whole variable domain, remainder taken from reference TRBV19 and TRBJ2-2, is DGGITQSPKYLFRKEGQNVTLSCEQNLNHDAMYWYRQDPGQGLRLIYYSQIVNDFQKGDIAEGYSVSREKKESFPLTVTSAQKNPTAFYLCASISGLAGVATGELFFGEGSRLTVL.